Listed below are T cell receptor beta chains from one sample, sequenced in a study of technical replicates of blood from several donors. Sequenced by immunoSEQ multiplex PCR; TCRdb stores in-frame clones only, minus some. Of more than 65,000 clones in the sample, approximately 93% were seen once. Material for sequencing was T cells isolated from PBMCs. Receptors were obtained from a human donor in good health. Both conserved end residues are part of each CDR3. The order of the fields is D gene, V gene, J gene, clone size, CDR3 DNA, CDR3 protein. A D gene is named only where the DNA matches it firmly. The size field is filled for only some rows; it gives once, few, many or a size class.

d_call: TRBD2; v_call: TRBV4-1; j_call: TRBJ2-5; clone_size: -; cdr3_nt: TGCGCCAGCAGCCTGAACGCGGGAGGAGAGACCCAGTACTTC; cdr3_aa: CASSLNAGGETQYF
d_call: -; v_call: TRBV18; j_call: TRBJ1-2; clone_size: -; cdr3_nt: TGTGCCAGCTCACCGCAAGGGGCCCTCGATGGCTACACCTTC; cdr3_aa: CASSPQGALDGYTF
d_call: -; v_call: TRBV19; j_call: TRBJ2-3; clone_size: -; cdr3_nt: TGTGCCAGTAGGATCGGGACAAATTACGACACAGATACGCAGTATTTT; cdr3_aa: CASRIGTNYDTDTQYF
d_call: TRBD2; v_call: TRBV6-4; j_call: TRBJ2-5; clone_size: once; cdr3_nt: TGTGCCAGCAGTGACATTAGCGGGAGCGACCAGTACTTC; cdr3_aa: CASSDISGSDQYF
d_call: TRBD1; v_call: TRBV5-6; j_call: TRBJ2-3; clone_size: -; cdr3_nt: TGTGCCAGCAGCTTGGCCTTCACAGGGGAAGATACGCAGTATTTT; cdr3_aa: CASSLAFTGEDTQYF
d_call: -; v_call: TRBV6-1; j_call: TRBJ1-4; clone_size: -; cdr3_nt: TGTGCCAGCAGTCCAACACGGGATGAAAAACTGTTTTTT; cdr3_aa: CASSPTRDEKLFF
d_call: -; v_call: TRBV9; j_call: TRBJ2-1; clone_size: -; cdr3_nt: TGTGCCAGCAGCGCTACTGGGGGCAACAATGAGCAGTTCTTC; cdr3_aa: CASSATGGNNEQFF
d_call: -; v_call: TRBV6-1; j_call: TRBJ1-1; clone_size: -; cdr3_nt: TGTGCCAGCAGTGTAACAAAGATGAACACTGAAGCTTTCTTT; cdr3_aa: CASSVTKMNTEAFF
d_call: TRBD1; v_call: TRBV27; j_call: TRBJ1-4; clone_size: -; cdr3_nt: TGTGCCAGCAGTTTATCGATCCAGACCAGGGGGCGAGGAAAACTGTTTTTT; cdr3_aa: CASSLSIQTRGRGKLFF
d_call: TRBD1; v_call: TRBV5-5; j_call: TRBJ2-5; clone_size: -; cdr3_nt: TGTGCCAGCAGCTTGGGAGGGGGCGAAGAGACCCAGTACTTC; cdr3_aa: CASSLGGGEETQYF
d_call: -; v_call: TRBV4-3; j_call: TRBJ1-3; clone_size: -; cdr3_nt: TGCGCCAGCAGCCAAGCCAGGAGGGTTGGTGGAAACACCATATATTTT; cdr3_aa: CASSQARRVGGNTIYF
d_call: TRBD1; v_call: TRBV7-6; j_call: TRBJ1-3; clone_size: once; cdr3_nt: TGTGCCAGCAGCCTATGGACAGGGGATGGAAACACCATATATTTT; cdr3_aa: CASSLWTGDGNTIYF
d_call: TRBD1; v_call: TRBV7-3; j_call: TRBJ2-5; clone_size: -; cdr3_nt: TGTGCCAGCAGCTTAACGGCTCTTGGACAGGGACAAGAGACCCAGTACTTC; cdr3_aa: CASSLTALGQGQETQYF
d_call: -; v_call: TRBV13; j_call: TRBJ1-2; clone_size: -; cdr3_nt: TGTGCCAGCAGCTTTCTTGTGCAGCGAAATGGCTACACCTTC; cdr3_aa: CASSFLVQRNGYTF
d_call: -; v_call: TRBV10-3; j_call: TRBJ2-5; clone_size: -; cdr3_nt: TGTGCCATCAGTATCCGAGCGGGAGAGACCCAGTACTTC; cdr3_aa: CAISIRAGETQYF
d_call: TRBD1; v_call: TRBV9; j_call: TRBJ2-5; clone_size: -; cdr3_nt: TGTGCCAGCAGCGTAGAAGGCAGGGGGTCATCGGAGACCCAGTACTTC; cdr3_aa: CASSVEGRGSSETQYF
d_call: -; v_call: TRBV5-1; j_call: TRBJ2-7; clone_size: -; cdr3_nt: TGCGCCAGCAGCTTACACTACGAGCAGTACTTC; cdr3_aa: CASSLHYEQYF
d_call: TRBD2; v_call: TRBV4-1; j_call: TRBJ2-7; clone_size: -; cdr3_nt: TGCGCCAGCAGCCAAGACCCAGCGGGAGTCTACGAGCAGTACTTC; cdr3_aa: CASSQDPAGVYEQYF
d_call: TRBD2; v_call: TRBV6-8; j_call: TRBJ2-1; clone_size: once; cdr3_nt: TGTGCCCCCAGGGGGAGCGGGAGGGCCAATGAGCAGTTCTTC; cdr3_aa: CAPRGSGRANEQFF
d_call: -; v_call: TRBV28; j_call: TRBJ2-2; clone_size: -; cdr3_nt: TGTGCCAGCAGTTGGACACAGACCGGGGAGCTGTTTTTT; cdr3_aa: CASSWTQTGELFF
d_call: TRBD1; v_call: TRBV7-9; j_call: TRBJ2-7; clone_size: few; cdr3_nt: TGTGCCAGCAGCTTGCAGGACAGGGATGTCGACGAGCAGTACTTC; cdr3_aa: CASSLQDRDVDEQYF
d_call: -; v_call: TRBV19; j_call: TRBJ1-4; clone_size: -; cdr3_nt: TGTGCCAGTAGTATAATTGGAGTCCATAATGAAAAACTGTTTTTT; cdr3_aa: CASSIIGVHNEKLFF
d_call: TRBD2; v_call: TRBV4-1; j_call: TRBJ2-7; clone_size: -; cdr3_nt: TGCGCCAGCAGCCACCCAGGACTAGCGGCCTACGAGCAGTACTTC; cdr3_aa: CASSHPGLAAYEQYF
d_call: -; v_call: TRBV18; j_call: TRBJ1-1; clone_size: -; cdr3_nt: TGTGCCAGCTCACCACCCCGACAGGTCAACGAATTGAACACTGAAGCTTTCTTT; cdr3_aa: CASSPPRQVNELNTEAFF
d_call: -; v_call: TRBV6-5; j_call: TRBJ2-1; clone_size: -; cdr3_nt: TGTGCCAGCAGTTATCTAGCGAGTTACAATGAGCAGTTCTTC; cdr3_aa: CASSYLASYNEQFF
d_call: -; v_call: TRBV9; j_call: TRBJ1-2; clone_size: -; cdr3_nt: TGTGCCAGCAGCATCTTGGACTCGGCCCCTTACTATGGCTACACCTTC; cdr3_aa: CASSILDSAPYYGYTF
d_call: TRBD2; v_call: TRBV10-2; j_call: TRBJ2-5; clone_size: -; cdr3_nt: TGCGCCAGCAGTGAAATGGCGGGAGATGAGACCCAGTACTTC; cdr3_aa: CASSEMAGDETQYF
d_call: -; v_call: TRBV30; j_call: TRBJ1-2; clone_size: -; cdr3_nt: TGTGCCTGCACAGGAAACAACCACTATGGCTACACCTTC; cdr3_aa: CACTGNNHYGYTF
d_call: -; v_call: TRBV5-1; j_call: TRBJ2-1; clone_size: once; cdr3_nt: TGCGCCAGCTTAGGGGTTAATGAGCAGTTCTTC; cdr3_aa: CASLGVNEQFF
d_call: TRBD1; v_call: TRBV19; j_call: TRBJ2-7; clone_size: -; cdr3_nt: TGTGCCAGTAGTTTTCGGGACAGCTCCTACGAGCAGTACTTC; cdr3_aa: CASSFRDSSYEQYF
d_call: -; v_call: TRBV2; j_call: TRBJ2-3; clone_size: -; cdr3_nt: TGTGCCAGCAGTAGGCAGCGATGGACTAGCACAGATACGCAGTATTTT; cdr3_aa: CASSRQRWTSTDTQYF
d_call: -; v_call: TRBV21-1; j_call: TRBJ1-5; clone_size: once; cdr3_nt: TGTGCCAGCAGCAAATCTGCGAGGGCAACGAATCAGCCCCAGCATTTT; cdr3_aa: CASSKSARATNQPQHF
d_call: -; v_call: TRBV15; j_call: TRBJ1-2; clone_size: -; cdr3_nt: TGTGCCACCAGCAAGCCTCAGGTTGTCTATGGCTACACCTTC; cdr3_aa: CATSKPQVVYGYTF
d_call: -; v_call: TRBV27; j_call: TRBJ2-7; clone_size: once; cdr3_nt: TGTGCCAGCAGTTCCCGACAGCCAGTAACCTACGAGCAGTACTTC; cdr3_aa: CASSSRQPVTYEQYF
d_call: TRBD2; v_call: TRBV27; j_call: TRBJ2-5; clone_size: -; cdr3_nt: TGTGCCAGCAGTTTATTCGCGGCCGCCGTAAGCGGGAGCGGTGAGACCCAGTACTTC; cdr3_aa: CASSLFAAAVSGSGETQYF
d_call: TRBD2; v_call: TRBV30; j_call: TRBJ2-1; clone_size: once; cdr3_nt: TGTGCCTGGAGTGTACTGCCGGGAGGGCCGAATGAGCAGTTCTTC; cdr3_aa: CAWSVLPGGPNEQFF
d_call: -; v_call: TRBV27; j_call: TRBJ2-1; clone_size: -; cdr3_nt: TGTGCCAGCAGCTGGGCAAATGAGCAGTTCTTC; cdr3_aa: CASSWANEQFF
d_call: -; v_call: TRBV6-1; j_call: TRBJ2-1; clone_size: -; cdr3_nt: TGTGCCAGCAGCGCGACTACCCCATGGGGCAATGAGCAGTTCTTC; cdr3_aa: CASSATTPWGNEQFF
d_call: -; v_call: TRBV10-2; j_call: TRBJ1-1; clone_size: -; cdr3_nt: TGCGCCAGCAGTGAGTCGAGGGGGACGGTCGAAGCTTTCTTT; cdr3_aa: CASSESRGTVEAFF